The entry below describes one T cell receptor (beta chain). These data belong to a study of blood T cells in healthy people across ages. The CDR3 length is 16 residues. Germline values: CDR1 KGHDR, CDR2 SFDVKD. The V and J ends lost 4 bases and 7 bases respectively, with 18 bases between them. Then a second PCR, running roughly 7 to 12 cycles, was carried out with a sample-barcoded 5' primer and a J-beta primer mix. TCRdb itself ran the 5' RACE reads through MiXCR, one entry per CDR3 protein. The repertoire holds some 1.5 million distinct CDR3 sequences, with roughly 30% as singletons. This sequence joins TRBV24-1 and TRBJ2-2, with D tentatively TRBD1 (7 bases). The sequenced sample consisted of blood. This TCR derives from a woman aged 25 to 39 in good health. The CDR3 DNA reads TGTGCCACCAGTGAACCCTCAACAGGGGAGGTCGGGGAGCTGTTTTTT. It encodes CATSEPSTGEVGELFF.